Below, 22 T cell receptor beta chains from the same sample are listed, as sequenced in a study of blood T cell repertoires in COVID-19. Clones were read by immunoSEQ multiplex PCR, and TCRdb kept only the in-frame ones, dropping some. The table lists a few hundred thousand clones, about 79% of them singletons. What was sequenced was peripheral blood. The receptor set was obtained from a human donor in a cohort sampled during active COVID-19.

The rearrangement joins TRBV30 to TRBJ1-2; 8 positions agree with TRBD1. This CDR3 has 15 residues. Germline lookup yields CDR1 GTSNPN and CDR2 SVGIG (reference sequence). Trimming at V came to 5 bases and at J to 0 bases, leaving 8 bases not matched to a gene. In DNA, the CDR3 is TGTGCCTGGTCCCGAATACAGGGGGCTAACTATGGCTACACCTTC. It translates to CAWSRIQGANYGYTF.

V usage is TRBV19 and J usage is TRBJ2-7; no clear D. The CDR3 is 13 residues long. Germline V gene lookup returns CDR1 LNHDA and CDR2 SQIVND (reference sequence). V lost 5 bases, J lost 1 base, and 9 bases lay in between. The CDR3 DNA follows: TGTGCCAGTAGTTTCACAGATTCCTACGAGCAGTACTTC. Protein product: CASSFTDSYEQYF.

This rearrangement joins TRBV11-2 to TRBJ1-1; 9 nucleotides align to TRBD1. Germline V gene sequence: CDR1 SGHAT, CDR2 FQNNGV. The junction had 12 bases not matched to a gene; V was cut back by 5 bases and J by 5 bases. The CDR3 loop spans 16 amino acids. The CDR3 here is CASSTRGRGQGTEAFF. CDR3 coding DNA: TGTGCCAGCAGCACGCGGGGCCGGGGACAGGGAACTGAAGCTTTCTTT.

The chain recombines TRBV27 with TRBJ2-1, with a possible D match to TRBD1 (6 bases). In germline, CDR1 is MNHEY, CDR2 SMNVEV (reference sequence). V lost 0 bases and J 8 bases, leaving 14 bases between the germline ends. CDR3 length: 15 residues. The CDR3 DNA is TGTGCCAGCAGTTTATCACAGGGAGTCGTCCATGAGCAGTTCTTC. Translation gives CASSLSQGVVHEQFF.

The chain carries TRBV6-6 and TRBJ1-4; D gene uncertain. The CDR3 covers 15 residues. Germline CDR1 is MNHNY and CDR2 is SVGAGI (reference sequence). V was trimmed by 5 bases and J by 7 bases, leaving 17 bases between them. The CDR3 DNA reads as TGTGCCAGCAGTCACCTCGAGGTCACGGGTGAAAAACTGTTTTTT. Translating gives CASSHLEVTGEKLFF.

This clone appeared once. The gene calls are TRBV7-9 and TRBJ1-3, with D unclear. This CDR3 has 11 residues. Trimming removed 3 bases from V and 5 bases from J, with 2 bases in between. Per germline, CDR1 SEHNR and CDR2 FQNEAQ (reference sequence). CDR3 nucleotide sequence: TGTGCCAGCAGCTTTAGAAACACCATATATTTT. Its protein is CASSFRNTIYF.

The CDR3: CASSLWAQTYNEQFF. The CDR3 DNA reads TGTGCCAGCAGTTTATGGGCTCAGACCTACAATGAGCAGTTCTTC. The J gene is TRBJ2-1, the V gene TRBV27; no firm D call. The V end was cut by 1 base, the J end by 2 bases, with 9 bases between. The germline CDR1 and CDR2 sequences are MNHEY and SMNVEV (reference sequence). This CDR3 has 15 amino acids.

V is TRBV20-1 and J is TRBJ1-4; unclear D gene. Germline CDR1 reads DFQATT; CDR2 reads SNEGSKA (reference sequence). V was cut by 4 bases and J by 12 bases, with 12 bases left in between. CDR3 length equals 11 residues. CDR3 loop: CSAIDRYELFF. The CDR3 DNA reads as TGCAGTGCTATAGACCGCTATGAACTGTTTTTT.

The chain uses TRBV27 and TRBJ2-3; D not resolved. CDR1 and CDR2 (germline): MNHEY, SMNVEV (reference sequence). Trimming took off 2 bases at V and 1 base at J, with 7 bases between the two ends. This CDR3 spans 14 amino acids. The DNA for the CDR3 is TGTGCCAGCAGTTTAAGGAGTCGCACAGATACGCAGTATTTT. The encoded protein is CASSLRSRTDTQYF.

The V and J genes are TRBV20-1 and TRBJ2-1; tentative D call: TRBD2 (6 bases). CDR3 size: 14 residues. The germline V gene encodes CDR1 DFQATT and CDR2 SNEGSKA (reference sequence). With 3 bases removed from V and 9 bases from J, the gap between germline ends came to 18 bases. This CDR3 reads CSASPVPGVGEQFF. CDR3 DNA sequence: TGCAGTGCTAGTCCCGTCCCGGGGGTAGGTGAGCAGTTCTTC.

The chain uses TRBV7-2 and TRBJ1-6; D perhaps matches TRBD1 (5 bases). This CDR3 comprises 14 residues. Germline V gene data show CDR1 as SGHTA and CDR2 as FQGNSA. Trimming cost V 5 bases and J 5 bases, with 10 bases left between them. CDR3 in amino acids: CASSQGIHNSPLHF. The CDR3 DNA follows: TGTGCCAGCAGCCAGGGTATTCATAATTCACCCCTCCACTTT.

The CDR3 reads CSLHRGGAKDTQYF. The CDR3 region has the DNA TGCAGCCTTCACCGAGGGGGAGCTAAAGATACGCAGTATTTT. The chain uses TRBV29-1 and TRBJ2-3; TRBD1 might be the D (6 bases). The CDR3 loop spans 14 amino acids. Germline CDR1 SQVTM, CDR2 ANQGSEA. V lost 8 bases to trimming and J lost 5 bases, with 20 bases between them.

The CDR3 region has the DNA TGCGCCAGCAGCCGGCTAGCAGTCTGGGACACCGGGGAGCTGTTTTTT. This translates into CASSRLAVWDTGELFF. The chain employs TRBV4-1 and TRBJ2-2; tentative D call: TRBD2 (5 bases). The CDR3 is made up of 16 amino acids. Deletions cut 4 bases from V and 3 bases from J, with 15 bases between. The germline V gene encodes CDR1 MGHRA and CDR2 YSYEKL.

The chain recombines TRBV7-2 with TRBJ2-1, with TRBD2 identical over 9 bases. The CDR3 has 16 amino acids. The germline gives CDR1 SGHTA, CDR2 FQGNSA. Trimming at V came to 5 bases and at J to 2 bases, leaving 7 bases not matched to a gene. CDR3 loop: CASSTAGTSTYNEQFF. DNA of the CDR3: TGTGCCAGCAGCACGGCCGGGACTAGCACCTACAATGAGCAGTTCTTC. The full variable domain, in which reference TRBV7-2 and TRBJ2-1 provide the parts outside the CDR3, is GAGVSQSPSNKVTEKGKDVELRCDPISGHTALYWYRQSLGQGLEFLIYFQGNSAPDKSGLPSDRFSAERTGGSVSTLTIQRTQQEDSAVYLCASSTAGTSTYNEQFFGPGTRLTVL.

The chain uses TRBV4-1 and TRBJ2-5; TRBD2 matches 9 bases. With 1 base clipped from V and 2 bases from J, the junction kept 2 bases outside the gene matches. This CDR3 comprises 15 residues. Germline lookup yields CDR1 MGHRA and CDR2 YSYEKL. The CDR3 loop is CASSQALAGQETQYF. The CDR3 DNA reads TGCGCCAGCAGCCAAGCCCTAGCGGGACAAGAGACCCAGTACTTC.

The chain employs TRBV5-5 and TRBJ2-2; a possible D gene is TRBD2 (6 bases). The CDR3 runs to 13 residues. V lost 4 bases to trimming and J lost 9 bases, with 13 bases between them. Germline V CDR1 and CDR2: SGHKS, YYEKEE (reference sequence). CDR3 in amino acids: CASSPWEVRELFF. CDR3 nucleotides: TGTGCCAGCAGCCCGTGGGAGGTCCGGGAGCTGTTTTTT.

V is TRBV11-3 and J is TRBJ1-4, with 9 bases fitting TRBD1. V was clipped by 0 bases and J by 6 bases; unmatched bases: 8. Germline lookup yields CDR1 SGHNT and CDR2 YENEEA. This CDR3 contains 17 residues. The chain's CDR3 is CASSLDRRTGDYEKLFF. CDR3 coding DNA: TGTGCCAGCAGCTTAGATCGGAGGACAGGGGACTATGAAAAACTGTTTTTT. The variable domain in full, with the rest retrieved from reference TRBV11-3 and TRBJ1-4, is EAGVVQSPRYKIIEKKQPVAFWCNPISGHNTLYWYLQNLGQGPELLIRYENEEAVDDSQLPKDRFSAERLKGVDSTLKIQPAELGDSAVYLCASSLDRRTGDYEKLFFGSGTQLSVL.

The rearrangement joins TRBV7-2 to TRBJ2-1, with TRBD1 identical over 8 bases. The J segment lost 8 bases and the V segment lost 5 bases, leaving 8 bases of the junction unmatched. The CDR3 loop spans 14 amino acids. Germline V gene lookup returns CDR1 SGHTA and CDR2 FQGNSA. The CDR3 bases are TGTGCCAGCAGCACCGGACAGGGAATGTATGAGCAGTTCTTC. This sequence encodes CASSTGQGMYEQFF. Full variable domain (rest looked up from reference TRBV7-2 and TRBJ2-1): GAGVSQSPSNKVTEKGKDVELRCDPISGHTALYWYRQSLGQGLEFLIYFQGNSAPDKSGLPSDRFSAERTGGSVSTLTIQRTQQEDSAVYLCASSTGQGMYEQFFGPGTRLTVL.

CDR3 in amino acids: CASSVQEHETQYF. Here the CDR3 DNA reads TGTGCCAGCAGTGTTCAAGAACATGAGACCCAGTACTTC. This chain connects TRBV2 to TRBJ2-5; D ambiguous. This CDR3 region has 13 residues. The germline CDR1 and CDR2 sequences are SNHLY and FYNNEI. V lost 4 bases, J lost 5 bases, and 11 bases lay in between.

This sequence joins TRBV19 and TRBJ2-3; tentative D call: TRBD2 (5 bases). The V gene's germline CDR1 is LNHDA and CDR2 SQIVND (reference sequence). V was shortened by 9 bases and J by 3 bases, with 10 bases between the two germline ends. This CDR3 contains 12 residues. The CDR3 coding sequence is TGTGCCAGCGACGGCGGGACAGATACGCAGTATTTT. This gives the protein CASDGGTDTQYF.

The chain recombines TRBV14 with TRBJ1-2; D call uncertain. CDR3 length equals 13 residues. Between the trimmed V and J ends, which lost 1 base and 4 bases, there was a span of 7 bases. Germline V gives CDR1 SGHDN, CDR2 FVKESK. CDR3 loop: CASSQGAAYGYTF. In DNA, the CDR3 is TGTGCCAGCAGCCAAGGGGCAGCCTATGGCTACACCTTC.

The V gene is TRBV9, the J gene TRBJ2-7; D might be TRBD2 (6 bases). From germline, CDR1 is SGDLS and CDR2 YYNGEE. V was cut by 0 bases and J by 2 bases, with 9 bases left in between. The CDR3 loop spans 14 amino acids. The CDR3 DNA reads TGTGCCAGCAGCGTAGGCGGGACCACCTACGAGCAGTACTTC. This gives the protein CASSVGGTTYEQYF.